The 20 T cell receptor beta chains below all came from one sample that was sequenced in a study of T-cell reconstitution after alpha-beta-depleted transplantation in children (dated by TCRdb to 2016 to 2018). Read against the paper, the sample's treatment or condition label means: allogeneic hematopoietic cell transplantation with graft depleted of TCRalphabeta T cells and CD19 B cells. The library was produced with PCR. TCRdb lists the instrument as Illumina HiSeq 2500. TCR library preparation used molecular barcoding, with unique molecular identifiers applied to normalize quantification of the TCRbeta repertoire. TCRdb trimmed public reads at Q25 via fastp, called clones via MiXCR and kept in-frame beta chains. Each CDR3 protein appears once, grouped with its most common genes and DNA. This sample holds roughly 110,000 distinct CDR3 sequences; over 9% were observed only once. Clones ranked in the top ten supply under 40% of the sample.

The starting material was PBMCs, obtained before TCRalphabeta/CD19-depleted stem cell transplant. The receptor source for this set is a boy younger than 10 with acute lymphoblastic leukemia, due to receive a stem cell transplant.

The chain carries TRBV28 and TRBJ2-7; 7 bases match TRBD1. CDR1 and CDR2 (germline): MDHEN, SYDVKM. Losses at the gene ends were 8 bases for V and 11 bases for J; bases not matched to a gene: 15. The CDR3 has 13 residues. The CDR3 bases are TGTGCCAGCGGATTAACGACAGGGACGGGAAAGTACTTC. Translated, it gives CASGLTTGTGKYF.

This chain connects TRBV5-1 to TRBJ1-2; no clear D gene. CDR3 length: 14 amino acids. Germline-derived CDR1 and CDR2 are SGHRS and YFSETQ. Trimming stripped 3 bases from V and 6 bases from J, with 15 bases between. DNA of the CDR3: TGCGCCAGCAGCTGGACCCAAAGGGCTGATGGCTACACCTTC. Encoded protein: CASSWTQRADGYTF.

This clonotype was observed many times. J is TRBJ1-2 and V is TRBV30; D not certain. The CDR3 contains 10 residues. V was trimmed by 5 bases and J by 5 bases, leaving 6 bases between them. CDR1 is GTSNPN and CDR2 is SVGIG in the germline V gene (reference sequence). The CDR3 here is CAWYSYGYTF. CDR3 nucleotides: TGTGCCTGGTATTCATATGGCTACACCTTC.

Here the CDR3 DNA reads TGTGCCAGCAGCGAAGCGCACTTGCCCTACAATGAGCAGTTCTTC. It translates to CASSEAHLPYNEQFF. The rearrangement uses TRBV7-2 and TRBJ2-1; D remains ambiguous. The CDR3 runs 15 residues. In germline, CDR1 is SGHTA, CDR2 FQGNSA. V lost 5 bases and J lost 2, with 13 bases in between.

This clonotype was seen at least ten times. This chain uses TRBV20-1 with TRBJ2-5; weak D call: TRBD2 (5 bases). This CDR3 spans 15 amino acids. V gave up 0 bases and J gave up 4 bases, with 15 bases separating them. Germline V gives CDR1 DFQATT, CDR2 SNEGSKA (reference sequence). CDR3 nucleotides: TGCAGTGCTAGAGACGTGAGCGGCTCTGGAGAGACCCAGTACTTC. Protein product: CSARDVSGSGETQYF.

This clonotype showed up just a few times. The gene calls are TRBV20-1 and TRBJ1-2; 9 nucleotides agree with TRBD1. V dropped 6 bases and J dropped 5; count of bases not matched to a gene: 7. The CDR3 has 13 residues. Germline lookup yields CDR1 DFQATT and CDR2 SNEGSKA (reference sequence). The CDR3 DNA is TGCAGTGCCAGGACGGGACAGGGTTATGGCTACACCTTC. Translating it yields CSARTGQGYGYTF.

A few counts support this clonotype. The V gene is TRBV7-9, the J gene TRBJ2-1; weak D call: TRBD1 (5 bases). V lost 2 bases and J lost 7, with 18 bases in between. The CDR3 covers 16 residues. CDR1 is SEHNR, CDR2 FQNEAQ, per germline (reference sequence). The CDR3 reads CASSLRSGRAENEQFF. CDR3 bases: TGTGCCAGCAGCTTAAGATCCGGCAGGGCGGAAAATGAGCAGTTCTTC.

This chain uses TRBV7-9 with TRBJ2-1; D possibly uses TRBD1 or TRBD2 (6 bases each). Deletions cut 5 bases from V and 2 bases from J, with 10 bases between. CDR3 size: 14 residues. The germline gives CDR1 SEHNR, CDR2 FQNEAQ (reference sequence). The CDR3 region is CASSEGGTYNEQFF. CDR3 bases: TGTGCCAGCAGCGAAGGGGGGACCTACAATGAGCAGTTCTTC.

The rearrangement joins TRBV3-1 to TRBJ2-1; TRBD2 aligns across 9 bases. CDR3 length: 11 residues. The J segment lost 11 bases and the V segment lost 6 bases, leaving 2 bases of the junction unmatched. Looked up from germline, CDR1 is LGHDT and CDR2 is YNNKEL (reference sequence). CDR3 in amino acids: CASRGLAQQFF. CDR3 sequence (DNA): TGTGCCAGCAGGGGACTAGCCCAGCAGTTCTTC.

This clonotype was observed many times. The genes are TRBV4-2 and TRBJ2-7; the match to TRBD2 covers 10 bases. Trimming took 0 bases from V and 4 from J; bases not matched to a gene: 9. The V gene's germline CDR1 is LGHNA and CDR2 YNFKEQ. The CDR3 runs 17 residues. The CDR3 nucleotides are TGTGCCAGCAGCCAAGATCCTAGCGGGGGTTTTCCTTACGAGCAGTACTTC. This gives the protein CASSQDPSGGFPYEQYF.

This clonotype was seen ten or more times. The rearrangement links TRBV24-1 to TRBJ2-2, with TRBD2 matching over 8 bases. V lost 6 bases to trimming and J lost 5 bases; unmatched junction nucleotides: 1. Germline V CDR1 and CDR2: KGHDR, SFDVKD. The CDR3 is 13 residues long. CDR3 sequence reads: CATSREGTGELFF. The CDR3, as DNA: TGTGCCACCAGTCGGGAGGGAACCGGGGAGCTGTTTTTT.

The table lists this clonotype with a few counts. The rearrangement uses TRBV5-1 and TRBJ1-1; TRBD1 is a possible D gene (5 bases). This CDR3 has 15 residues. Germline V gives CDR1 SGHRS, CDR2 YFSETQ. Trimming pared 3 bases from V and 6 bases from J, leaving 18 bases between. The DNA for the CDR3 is TGCGCCAGCAGCTCCCCGGGAGGGGTTATAGCTGAAGCTTTCTTT. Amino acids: CASSSPGGVIAEAFF.

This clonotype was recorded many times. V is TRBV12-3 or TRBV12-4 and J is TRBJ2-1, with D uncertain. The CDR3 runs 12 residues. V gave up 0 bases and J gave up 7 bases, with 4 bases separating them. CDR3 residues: CASSLAINEQFF. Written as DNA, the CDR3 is TGTGCCAGCAGTTTAGCGATAAATGAGCAGTTCTTC.

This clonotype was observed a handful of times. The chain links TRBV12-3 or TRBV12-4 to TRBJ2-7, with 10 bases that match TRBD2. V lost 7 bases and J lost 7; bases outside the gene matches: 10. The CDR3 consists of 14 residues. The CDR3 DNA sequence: TGTGCCAGCACCCGTGGACTAGCGGCCCAGGAGCAGTACTTC. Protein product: CASTRGLAAQEQYF.

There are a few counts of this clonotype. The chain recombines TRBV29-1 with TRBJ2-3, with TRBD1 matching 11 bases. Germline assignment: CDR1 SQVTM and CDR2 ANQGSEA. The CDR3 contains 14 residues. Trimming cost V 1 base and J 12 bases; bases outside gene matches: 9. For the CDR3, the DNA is TGCAGCGTTGAAGTACTGGACAGGGGGCGGTTTCAGTATTTT. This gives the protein CSVEVLDRGRFQYF.

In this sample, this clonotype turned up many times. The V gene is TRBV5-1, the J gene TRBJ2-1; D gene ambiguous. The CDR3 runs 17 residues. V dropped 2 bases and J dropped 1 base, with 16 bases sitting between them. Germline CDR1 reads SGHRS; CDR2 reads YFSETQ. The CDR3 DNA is TGCGCCAGCAGCTTAGTAGTGACCCGAGCGTCCTACAATGAGCAGTTCTTC. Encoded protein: CASSLVVTRASYNEQFF.

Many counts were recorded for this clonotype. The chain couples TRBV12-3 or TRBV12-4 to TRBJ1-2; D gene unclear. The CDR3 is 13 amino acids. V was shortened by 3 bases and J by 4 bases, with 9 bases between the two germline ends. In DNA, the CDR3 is TGTGCCAGCAGTTTGGCAGGACTCTATGGCTACACCTTC. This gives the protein CASSLAGLYGYTF.

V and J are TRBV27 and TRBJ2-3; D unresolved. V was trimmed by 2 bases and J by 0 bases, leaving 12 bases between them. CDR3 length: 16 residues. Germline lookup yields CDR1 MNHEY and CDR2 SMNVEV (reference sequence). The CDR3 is CASSLPLEDSTDTQYF. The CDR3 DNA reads TGTGCCAGCAGTTTACCTCTCGAGGATAGCACAGATACGCAGTATTTT.

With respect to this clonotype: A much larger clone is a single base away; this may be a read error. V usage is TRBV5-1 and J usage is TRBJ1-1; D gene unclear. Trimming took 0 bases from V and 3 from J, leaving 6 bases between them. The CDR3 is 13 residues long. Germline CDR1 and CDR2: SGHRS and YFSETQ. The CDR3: CASSLDGYTEAFF. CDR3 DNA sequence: TGCGCCAGCAGCTTGGATGGGTACACTGAAGCTTTCTTT.

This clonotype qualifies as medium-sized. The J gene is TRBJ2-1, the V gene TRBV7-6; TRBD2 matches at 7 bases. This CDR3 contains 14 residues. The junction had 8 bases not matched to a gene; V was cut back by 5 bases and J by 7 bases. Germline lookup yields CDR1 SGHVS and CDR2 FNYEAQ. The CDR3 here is CASSPIPGRNEQFF. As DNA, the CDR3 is TGTGCCAGCAGCCCAATTCCCGGGAGGAATGAGCAGTTCTTC.